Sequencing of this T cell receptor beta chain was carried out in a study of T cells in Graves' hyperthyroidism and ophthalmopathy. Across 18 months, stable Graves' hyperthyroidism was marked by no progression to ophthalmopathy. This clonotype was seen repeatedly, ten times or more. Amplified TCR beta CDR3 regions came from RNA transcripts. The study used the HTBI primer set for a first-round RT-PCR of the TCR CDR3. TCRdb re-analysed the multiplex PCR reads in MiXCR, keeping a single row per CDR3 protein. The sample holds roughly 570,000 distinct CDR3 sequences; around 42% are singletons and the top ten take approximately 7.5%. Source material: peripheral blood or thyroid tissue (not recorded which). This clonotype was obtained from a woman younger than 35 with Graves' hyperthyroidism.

The CDR3 DNA reads as TGCGCCAGCAGCCAAGTTGGGGGGTACACCGGGGAGCTGTTTTTT. This sequence encodes CASSQVGGYTGELFF. J is TRBJ2-2 and V is TRBV4-1; D may be TRBD2 (6 bases). The CDR3 sequence is 15 residues long. CDR1 is MGHRA, CDR2 YSYEKL, per germline. V was cut by 1 base and J by 3 bases, with 9 bases left in between.